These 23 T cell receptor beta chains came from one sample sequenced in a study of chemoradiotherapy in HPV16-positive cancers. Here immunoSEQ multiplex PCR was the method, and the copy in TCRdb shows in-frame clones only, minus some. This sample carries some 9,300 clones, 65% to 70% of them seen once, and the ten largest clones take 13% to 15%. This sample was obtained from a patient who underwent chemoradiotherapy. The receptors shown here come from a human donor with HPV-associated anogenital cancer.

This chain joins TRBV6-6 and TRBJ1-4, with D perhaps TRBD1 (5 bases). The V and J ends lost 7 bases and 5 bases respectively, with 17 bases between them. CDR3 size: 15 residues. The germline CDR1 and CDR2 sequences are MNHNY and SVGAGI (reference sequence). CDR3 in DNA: TGTGCCAGCATGGGCCAGACAGCCGTAAATGAAAAACTGTTTTTT. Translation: CASMGQTAVNEKLFF.

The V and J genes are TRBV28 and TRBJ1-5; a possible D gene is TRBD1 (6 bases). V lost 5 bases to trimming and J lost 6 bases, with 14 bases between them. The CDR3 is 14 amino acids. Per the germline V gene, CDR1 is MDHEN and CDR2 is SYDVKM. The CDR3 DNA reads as TGTGCCAGCAGTGCCCAAAAGGGGGGTCAGCCCCAGCATTTT. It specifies CASSAQKGGQPQHF.

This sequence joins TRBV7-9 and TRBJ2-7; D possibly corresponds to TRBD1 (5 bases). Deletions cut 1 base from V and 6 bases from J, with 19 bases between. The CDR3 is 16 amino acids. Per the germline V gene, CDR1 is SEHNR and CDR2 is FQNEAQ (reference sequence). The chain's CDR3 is CASSLDGEGPRGEQYF. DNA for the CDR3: TGTGCCAGCAGCTTAGATGGAGAAGGGCCAAGGGGCGAGCAGTACTTC.

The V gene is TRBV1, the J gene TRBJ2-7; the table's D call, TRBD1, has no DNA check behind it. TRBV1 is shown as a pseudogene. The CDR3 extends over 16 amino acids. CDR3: CTSSQDRKGVGYEQYF. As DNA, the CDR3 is TGCACCAGCAGCCAAGATCGGAAGGGGGTGGGCTACGAGCAGTACTTC.

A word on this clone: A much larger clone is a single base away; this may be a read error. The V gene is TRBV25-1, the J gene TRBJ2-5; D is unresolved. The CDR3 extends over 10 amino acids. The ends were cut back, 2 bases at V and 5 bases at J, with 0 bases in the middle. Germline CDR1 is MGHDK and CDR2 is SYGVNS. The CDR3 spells CASSEETQYF. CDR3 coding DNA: TGTGCCAGCAGTGAAGAGACCCAGTACTTC.

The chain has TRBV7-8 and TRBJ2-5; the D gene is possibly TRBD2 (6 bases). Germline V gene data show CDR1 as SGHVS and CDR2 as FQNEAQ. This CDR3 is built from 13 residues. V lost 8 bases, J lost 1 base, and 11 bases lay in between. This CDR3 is CASGGKGQETQYF. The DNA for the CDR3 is TGTGCCAGCGGCGGGAAGGGCCAAGAGACCCAGTACTTC.

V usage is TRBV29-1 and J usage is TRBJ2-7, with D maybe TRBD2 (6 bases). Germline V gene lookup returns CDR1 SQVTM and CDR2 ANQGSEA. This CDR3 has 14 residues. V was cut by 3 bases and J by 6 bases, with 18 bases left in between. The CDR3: CSVDLGTSGAEQYF. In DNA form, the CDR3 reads TGCAGCGTTGATCTCGGGACTTCGGGAGCCGAGCAGTACTTC.

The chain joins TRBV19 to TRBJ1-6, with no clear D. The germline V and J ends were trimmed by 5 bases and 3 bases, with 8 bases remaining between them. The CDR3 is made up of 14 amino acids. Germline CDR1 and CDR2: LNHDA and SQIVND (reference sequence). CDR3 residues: CASSSTGYNSPLHF. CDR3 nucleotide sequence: TGTGCCAGTAGTTCCACGGGCTATAATTCACCCCTCCACTTT.

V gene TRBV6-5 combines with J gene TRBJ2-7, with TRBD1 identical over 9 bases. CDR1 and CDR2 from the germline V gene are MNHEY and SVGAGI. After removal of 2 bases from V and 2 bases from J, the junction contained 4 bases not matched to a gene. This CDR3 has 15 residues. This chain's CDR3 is CASSYRGQGPYEQYF. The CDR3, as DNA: TGTGCCAGCAGTTACCGGGGACAGGGTCCCTACGAGCAGTACTTC.

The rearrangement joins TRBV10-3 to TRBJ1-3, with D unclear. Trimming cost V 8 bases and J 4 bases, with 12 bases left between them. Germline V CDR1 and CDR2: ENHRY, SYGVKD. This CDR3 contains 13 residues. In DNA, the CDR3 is TGTGCCATCTCGGCGGGTGAGGGAAACACCATATATTTT. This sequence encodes CAISAGEGNTIYF.

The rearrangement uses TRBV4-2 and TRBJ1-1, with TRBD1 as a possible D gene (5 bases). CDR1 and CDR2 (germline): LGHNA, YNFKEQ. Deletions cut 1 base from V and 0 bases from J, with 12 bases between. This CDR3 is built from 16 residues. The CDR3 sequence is CASSQGLQGMNTEAFF. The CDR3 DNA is TGTGCCAGCAGCCAAGGGCTCCAGGGTATGAACACTGAAGCTTTCTTT.

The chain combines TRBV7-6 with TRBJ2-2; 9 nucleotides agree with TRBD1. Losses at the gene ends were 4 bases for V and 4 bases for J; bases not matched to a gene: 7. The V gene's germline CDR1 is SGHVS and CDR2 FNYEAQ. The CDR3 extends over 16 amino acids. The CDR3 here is CASSWTGTGITGELFF. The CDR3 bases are TGTGCCAGCAGCTGGACCGGGACAGGGATCACCGGGGAGCTGTTTTTT.

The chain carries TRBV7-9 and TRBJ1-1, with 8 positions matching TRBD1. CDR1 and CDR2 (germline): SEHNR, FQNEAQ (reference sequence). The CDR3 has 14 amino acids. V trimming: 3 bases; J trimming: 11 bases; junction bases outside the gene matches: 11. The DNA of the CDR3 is TGTGCCAGCAGCTTGGAAATCTCAGGGGGCAGGGCTTTCTTT. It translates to CASSLEISGGRAFF.

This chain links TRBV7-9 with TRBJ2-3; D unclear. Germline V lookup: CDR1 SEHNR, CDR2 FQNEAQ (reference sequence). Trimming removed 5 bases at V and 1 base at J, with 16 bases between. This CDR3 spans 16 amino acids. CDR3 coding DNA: TGTGCCAGCAGCCCAAAAAACCCCGGAGGCACAGATACGCAGTATTTT. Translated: CASSPKNPGGTDTQYF.

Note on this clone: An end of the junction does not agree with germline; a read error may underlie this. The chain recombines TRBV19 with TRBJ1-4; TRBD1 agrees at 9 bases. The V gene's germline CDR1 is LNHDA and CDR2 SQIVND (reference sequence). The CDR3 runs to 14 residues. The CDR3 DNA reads TGTGCCACTAAACAGGGGGCGACTAGTGAAAAACTGTTTTTT. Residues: CATKQGATSEKLFF.

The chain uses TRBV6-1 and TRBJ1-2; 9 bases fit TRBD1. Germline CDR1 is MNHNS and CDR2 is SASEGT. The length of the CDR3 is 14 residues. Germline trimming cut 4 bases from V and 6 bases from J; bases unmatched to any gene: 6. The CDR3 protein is CASSAGQGMDGYTF. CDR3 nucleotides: TGTGCCAGCAGTGCGGGACAGGGTATGGATGGCTACACCTTC.

In nucleotides, the CDR3 is TGTGCCAGCAGCGGACAGGGGAGTTTGGAAGAGACCCAGTACTTC. The encoded protein is CASSGQGSLEETQYF. J is TRBJ2-5 and V is TRBV2; 9 nucleotides line up with TRBD1. With V trimmed by 6 bases and J by 3 bases, 8 bases remained unmatched. Per germline, CDR1 SNHLY and CDR2 FYNNEI. There are 15 residues in the CDR3.

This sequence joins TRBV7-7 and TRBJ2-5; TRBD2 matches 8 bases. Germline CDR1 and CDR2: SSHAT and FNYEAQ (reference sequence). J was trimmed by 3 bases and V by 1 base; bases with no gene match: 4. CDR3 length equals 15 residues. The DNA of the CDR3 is TGTGCCAGCAGCTTAGTTGCGGGGGGAAAAGAGACCCAGTACTTC. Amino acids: CASSLVAGGKETQYF.

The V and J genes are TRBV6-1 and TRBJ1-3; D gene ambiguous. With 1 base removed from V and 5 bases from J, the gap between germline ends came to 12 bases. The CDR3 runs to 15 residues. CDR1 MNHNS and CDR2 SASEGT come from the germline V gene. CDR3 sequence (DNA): TGTGCCAGCAGTGAAGTATACGATTCCAGAAACACCATATATTTT. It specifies CASSEVYDSRNTIYF.

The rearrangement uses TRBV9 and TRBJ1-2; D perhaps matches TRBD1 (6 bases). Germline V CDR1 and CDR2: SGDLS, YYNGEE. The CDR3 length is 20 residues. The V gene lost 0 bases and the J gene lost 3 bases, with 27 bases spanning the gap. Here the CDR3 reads CASSVVRGLGLSGEYYGYTF. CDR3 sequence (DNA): TGTGCCAGCAGCGTAGTCCGGGGGTTGGGGTTGTCAGGGGAATACTATGGCTACACCTTC.

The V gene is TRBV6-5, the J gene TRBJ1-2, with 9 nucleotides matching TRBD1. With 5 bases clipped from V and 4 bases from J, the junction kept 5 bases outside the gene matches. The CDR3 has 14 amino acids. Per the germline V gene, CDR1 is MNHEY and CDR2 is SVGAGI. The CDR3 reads CASSPGTGPYGYTF. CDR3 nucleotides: TGTGCCAGCAGTCCCGGGACAGGGCCCTATGGCTACACCTTC.

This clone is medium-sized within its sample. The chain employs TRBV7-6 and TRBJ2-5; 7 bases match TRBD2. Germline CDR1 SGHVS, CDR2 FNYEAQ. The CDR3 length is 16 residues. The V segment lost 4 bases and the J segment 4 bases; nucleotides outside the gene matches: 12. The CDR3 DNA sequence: TGTGCCAGCAGCTCCCGGGGGGTACTCGGGGCAGAGACCCAGTACTTC. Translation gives CASSSRGVLGAETQYF.

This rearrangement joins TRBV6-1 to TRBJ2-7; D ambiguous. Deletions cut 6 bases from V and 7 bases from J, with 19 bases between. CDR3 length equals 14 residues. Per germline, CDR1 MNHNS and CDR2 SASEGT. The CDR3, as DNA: TGTGCCAGCAGCATAAGCCGGGCCCTCGAAGAGCAGTACTTC. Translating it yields CASSISRALEEQYF.